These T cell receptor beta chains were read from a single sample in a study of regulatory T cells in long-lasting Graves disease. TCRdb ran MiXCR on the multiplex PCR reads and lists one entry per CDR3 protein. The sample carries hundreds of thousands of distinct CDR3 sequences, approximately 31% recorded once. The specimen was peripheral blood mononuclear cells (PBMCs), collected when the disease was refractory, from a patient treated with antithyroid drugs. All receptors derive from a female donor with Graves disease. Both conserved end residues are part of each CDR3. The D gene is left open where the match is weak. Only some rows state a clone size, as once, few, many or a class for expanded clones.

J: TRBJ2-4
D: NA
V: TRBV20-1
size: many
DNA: TGCAGTGCTAGAGAGAGGCTAACCAAAAACATTCAGTACTTC
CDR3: CSARERLTKNIQYF

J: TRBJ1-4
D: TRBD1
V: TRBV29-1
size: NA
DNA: TGCAGCGTTGCCCAGGGGGCTGAAAAACTGTTTTTT
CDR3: CSVAQGAEKLFF

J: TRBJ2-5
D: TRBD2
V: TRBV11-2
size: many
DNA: TGTGCCAGCAGCTTAGAGGTTAGCGGGAGACCCCAAGAGACCCAGTACTTC
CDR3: CASSLEVSGRPQETQYF

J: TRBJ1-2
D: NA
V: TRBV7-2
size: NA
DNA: TGTGCCAGCAGCCTTCGTCCCCCGACACAGGGAGGGGATGGCTACACCTTC
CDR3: CASSLRPPTQGGDGYTF

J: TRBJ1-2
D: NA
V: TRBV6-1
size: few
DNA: TGTGCCAGCAGTAGAGGTGGACAAATTAGCTATGGCTACACCTTC
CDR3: CASSRGGQISYGYTF

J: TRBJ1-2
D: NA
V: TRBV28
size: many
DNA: TGTGCCAGCAGTTTTAGCCCAGCCATATATGGCTACACCTTC
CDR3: CASSFSPAIYGYTF

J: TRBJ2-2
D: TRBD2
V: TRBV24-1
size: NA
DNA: TGTGCCACCAGTGCTGGGAGGCTAGCGGATAACACCGGGGAGCTGTTTTTT
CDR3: CATSAGRLADNTGELFF

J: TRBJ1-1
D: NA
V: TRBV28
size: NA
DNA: TGTGCCAGCATTGGACTGGGCTGGGAAGCTTTCTTT
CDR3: CASIGLGWEAFF

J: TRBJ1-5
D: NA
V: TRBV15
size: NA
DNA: TGTGCCACCAGCAGAGCCACGACTTCTCCCCAGCATTTT
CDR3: CATSRATTSPQHF

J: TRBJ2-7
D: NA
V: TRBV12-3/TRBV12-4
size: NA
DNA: TGTGCCAGCAGTTTTCAACCCCCAGCCTACGAGCAGTACTTC
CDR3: CASSFQPPAYEQYF

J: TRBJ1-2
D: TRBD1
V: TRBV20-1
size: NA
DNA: TGCAGTGCTAGGAACCGGGACAGGTTAATTAACTATGGCTACACCTTC
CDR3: CSARNRDRLINYGYTF

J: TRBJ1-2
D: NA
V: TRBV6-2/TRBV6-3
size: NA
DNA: TGTGCCAGCAGTTACCCTCGGGGGGCGCCCGACTATGGCTACACCTTC
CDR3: CASSYPRGAPDYGYTF

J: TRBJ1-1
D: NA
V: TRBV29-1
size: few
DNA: TGCAGCGTTGACCAGCGGGGCCCTGAAGCTTTCTTT
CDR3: CSVDQRGPEAFF

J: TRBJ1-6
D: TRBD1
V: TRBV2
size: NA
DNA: TGTGCCAGCAAAAGCGGACAGGAGGCATCGTCACCCCTCCACTTT
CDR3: CASKSGQEASSPLHF

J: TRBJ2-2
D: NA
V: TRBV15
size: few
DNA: TGTGCCACCAGCAGACCTGGGACTTCAGGTCCCCTCATCGGGGAGCTGTTTTTT
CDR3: CATSRPGTSGPLIGELFF

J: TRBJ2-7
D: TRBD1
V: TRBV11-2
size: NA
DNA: TGTGCCAGCAGCGGGACAGGAAATACCTACGAGCAGTACTTC
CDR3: CASSGTGNTYEQYF

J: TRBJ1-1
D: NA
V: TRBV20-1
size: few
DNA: TGCAGTGCTAGAGAAGGGAGTAGTACTGAAGCTTTCTTT
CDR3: CSAREGSSTEAFF

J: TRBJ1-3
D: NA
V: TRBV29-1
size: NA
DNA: TGCAGCGTTGAAGATCCGGGGGTAGGAAACACCATATATTTT
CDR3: CSVEDPGVGNTIYF

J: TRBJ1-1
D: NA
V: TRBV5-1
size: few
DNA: TGCGCCAGCAGCTCAGCGCCGGGACTCCTGACTGAAGCTTTCTTT
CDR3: CASSSAPGLLTEAFF

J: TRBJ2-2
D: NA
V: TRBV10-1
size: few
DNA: TGCGCCAGCAGTGAAGGAACCATAACCACCGGGGAGCTGTTTTTT
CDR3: CASSEGTITTGELFF

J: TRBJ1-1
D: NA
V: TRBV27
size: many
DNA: TGTGCCAGCCGGACATTGGGCACTGAAGCTTTCTTT
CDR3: CASRTLGTEAFF

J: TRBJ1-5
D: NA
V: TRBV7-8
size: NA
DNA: TGTGCCAGCGGCCCAATCGGGGGTTCTGGACAGCCCCAGCATTTT
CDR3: CASGPIGGSGQPQHF

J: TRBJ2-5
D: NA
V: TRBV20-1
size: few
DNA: TGCAGTGTTAGAATGGCCTCTCAAGAGACCCAGTACTTC
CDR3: CSVRMASQETQYF

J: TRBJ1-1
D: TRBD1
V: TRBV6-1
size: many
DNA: TGTGCCAGCAGTGGGGACAGAATGAACACTGAAGCTTTCTTT
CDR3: CASSGDRMNTEAFF

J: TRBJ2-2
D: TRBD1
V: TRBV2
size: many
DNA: TGTGCCAGCAGTCCAACAGGGGCCGGGGAGCTGTTTTTT
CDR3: CASSPTGAGELFF

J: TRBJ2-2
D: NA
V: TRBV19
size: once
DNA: TGTGCCAGTAGTATAGATCTAGACGCCGGGGAGCTGTTTTTT
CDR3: CASSIDLDAGELFF

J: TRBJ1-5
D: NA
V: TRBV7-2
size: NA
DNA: TGTGCCAGCAGCTCCTTTCACAGGAATAATCAGCCCCAGCATTTT
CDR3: CASSSFHRNNQPQHF

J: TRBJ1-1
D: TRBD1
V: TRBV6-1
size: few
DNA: TGTGCCAGCAGACCCGGGACAGGGGGCTGGAACACTGAAGCTTTCTTT
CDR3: CASRPGTGGWNTEAFF

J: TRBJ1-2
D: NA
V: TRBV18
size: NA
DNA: TGTGCCAGCTCCAGCTACCCCTTCGGGGGTGGATATGGCTACACCTTC
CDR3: CASSSYPFGGGYGYTF

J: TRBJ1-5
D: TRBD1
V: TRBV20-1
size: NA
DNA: TGCAGTGCTAGAGATGCACAGGGGTATCAGCCCCAGCATTTT
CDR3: CSARDAQGYQPQHF

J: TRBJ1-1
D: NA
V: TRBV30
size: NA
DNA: TGTGCCTGCAGGAGGGTGAACACTGAAGCTTTCTTT
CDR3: CACRRVNTEAFF

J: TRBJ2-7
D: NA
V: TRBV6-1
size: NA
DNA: TGTGCCAGCGAGGGGTCTCACCCTTTGGAGCAGTACTTC
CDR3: CASEGSHPLEQYF

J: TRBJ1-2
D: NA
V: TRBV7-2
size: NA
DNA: TGTGCCAGCAGCTTAGCGGGACCTCCAAATGGCTACACCTTC
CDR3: CASSLAGPPNGYTF

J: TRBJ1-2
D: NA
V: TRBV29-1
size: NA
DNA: TGCAGCGTTCCTTTGGGGTGGAGTCAGCTCTATGGCTACACCTTC
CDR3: CSVPLGWSQLYGYTF

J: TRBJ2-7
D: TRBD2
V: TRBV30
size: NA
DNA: TGTGCCTGGAGTTTCCCCCAGCGGGAGTGGTACGAGCAGTACTTC
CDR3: CAWSFPQREWYEQYF

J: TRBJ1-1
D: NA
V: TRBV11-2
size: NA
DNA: TGTGCCTGGTCTAGGGGCTCGAACACTGAAGCTTTCTTT
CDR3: CAWSRGSNTEAFF

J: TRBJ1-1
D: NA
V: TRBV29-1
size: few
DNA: TGCAGCGGCCAGGGACTGGGGACTGAAGCTTTCTTT
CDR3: CSGQGLGTEAFF

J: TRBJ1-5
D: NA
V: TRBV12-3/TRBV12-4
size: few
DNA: TGTGCCAGCAGTTCCTCCAATAGCAATCAGCCCCAGCATTTT
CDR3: CASSSSNSNQPQHF

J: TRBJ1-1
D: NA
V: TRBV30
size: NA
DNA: TGTGCCTGGAGTGTAGGTTCTTCGGGCACTGAAGCTTTCTTT
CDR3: CAWSVGSSGTEAFF

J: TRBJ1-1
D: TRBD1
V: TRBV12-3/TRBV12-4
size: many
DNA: TGTGCCAGCAGTCCCACAACAGGGGCCCTCACTGAAGCTTTCTTT
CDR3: CASSPTTGALTEAFF

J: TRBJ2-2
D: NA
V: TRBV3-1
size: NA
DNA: TGTGCCAGCAGCCATAGCGGCACCGGGGAGCTGTTTTTT
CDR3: CASSHSGTGELFF

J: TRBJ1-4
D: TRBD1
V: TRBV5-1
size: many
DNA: TGCGCCAGCAGCCACGACAGGGCGGGCACGCCTAATGAAAAACTGTTTTTT
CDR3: CASSHDRAGTPNEKLFF